The 29 T cell receptor beta chains in this list originate from one sample, sequenced in a study of blood T cell repertoires in COVID-19. Only in-frame clones appear in the TCRdb table, and some are missing; sequencing was by immunoSEQ multiplex PCR. In the table there are over 110,000 clones, 84% of which are singletons. The sample was PBMCs or T cells enriched from blood (not recorded which). The receptors shown here come from a man in his forties or fifties in a cohort exposed to, infected with or recovered from COVID-19 (not recorded which).

The chain joins TRBV5-1 to TRBJ2-2, with 7 bases that match TRBD1. V trimming: 0 bases; J trimming: 5 bases; junction bases outside the gene matches: 4. Germline V lookup: CDR1 SGHRS, CDR2 YFSETQ. The length of the CDR3 is 15 residues. The CDR3 DNA sequence: TGCGCCAGCAGCTTGGCACAGGGGAAAACCGGGGAGCTGTTTTTT. Translation: CASSLAQGKTGELFF.

The chain employs TRBV5-6 and TRBJ1-3; D might be TRBD1 (5 bases). Trimming took 0 bases from V and 5 from J, leaving 15 bases between them. There are 16 residues in the CDR3. Germline values: CDR1 SGHDT, CDR2 YYEEEE. The CDR3 sequence is CASSLVSGQSRNTIYF. The CDR3 DNA is TGTGCCAGCAGCTTGGTCTCTGGACAATCTAGAAACACCATATATTTT.

This clone appeared a single time. The chain has TRBV6-1 and TRBJ2-3; D perhaps matches TRBD1 (6 bases). CDR1 is MNHNS, CDR2 SASEGT, per germline. CDR3 size: 17 residues. Between the trimmed V and J ends, which lost 0 bases and 0 bases, there was a span of 13 bases. CDR3 in amino acids: CASSEAIQGTSTDTQYF. The CDR3 DNA sequence: TGTGCCAGCAGTGAAGCAATACAGGGCACGAGCACAGATACGCAGTATTTT.

The chain has TRBV28 and TRBJ2-7; 8 nucleotides agree with TRBD2. Germline values: CDR1 MDHEN, CDR2 SYDVKM. The CDR3 runs 16 residues. J gave up 3 bases and V 3 bases, and 10 bases lay outside the gene matches. The CDR3 coding sequence is TGTGCCAGCAGTTTGCCCCCCGGCGGGGGGCTCTACGAGCAGTACTTC. Protein sequence: CASSLPPGGGLYEQYF. Full variable domain (rest looked up from reference TRBV28 and TRBJ2-7): DVKVTQSSRYLVKRTGEKVFLECVQDMDHENMFWYRQDPGLGLRLIYFSYDVKMKEKGDIPEGYSVSREKKERFSLILESASTNQTSMYLCASSLPPGGGLYEQYFGPGTRLTVT.

V is TRBV9 and J is TRBJ2-2; 7 nucleotides match TRBD1. Looked up from germline, CDR1 is SGDLS and CDR2 is YYNGEE. The CDR3 spans 15 residues. Trimming at V came to 5 bases and at J to 0 bases, leaving 4 bases not matched to a gene. The CDR3 DNA reads TGTGCCAGCAGACCCGGGACAGCGAACACCGGGGAGCTGTTTTTT. It translates to CASRPGTANTGELFF.

This clone was counted between two and nine times. The rearrangement joins TRBV2 to TRBJ2-2; 12 positions agree with TRBD2. V dropped 7 bases and J dropped 5; count of bases not matched to a gene: 11. CDR1 and CDR2 from the germline V gene are SNHLY and FYNNEI. This CDR3 is built from 17 residues. This CDR3 is CASTASGGAPHTGELFF. The DNA of the CDR3 is TGTGCCAGCACCGCTAGCGGGGGGGCCCCCCATACCGGGGAGCTGTTTTTT.

This chain joins TRBV19 and TRBJ1-1; 10 bases agree with TRBD1. Germline V gene sequence: CDR1 LNHDA, CDR2 SQIVND (reference sequence). V lost 4 bases to trimming and J lost 11 bases; unmatched junction nucleotides: 7. This CDR3 is built from 13 residues. DNA of the CDR3: TGTGCCAGTAGTACGCGGACAGGGGGAGAGGCTTTCTTT. This encodes CASSTRTGGEAFF.

This chain links TRBV6-5 with TRBJ1-2, with D possibly TRBD1 on 5 matching bases. The CDR3 has 13 residues. The germline V gene encodes CDR1 MNHEY and CDR2 SVGAGI. V was pared by 6 bases and J by 8 bases, with 16 bases between. CDR3 nucleotide sequence: TGTGCCAGCAGCGTTGGGGGAGGAAGGGGCTACACCTTC. This gives the protein CASSVGGGRGYTF.

V is TRBV18 and J is TRBJ2-1, with 7 bases matching TRBD2. The CDR3 loop spans 15 amino acids. Germline CDR1 reads KGHSH; CDR2 reads LQKENI. The V and J ends lost 2 bases and 2 bases, in that order; junction bases with no gene match: 3. The CDR3 sequence is CASSPKSGAYNEQFF. The DNA for the CDR3 is TGTGCCAGCTCACCAAAAAGCGGGGCCTACAATGAGCAGTTCTTC.

This clone occurred a few times. The chain employs TRBV10-3 and TRBJ2-7; TRBD1 is a possible D gene (6 bases). V lost 0 bases and J 6 bases, leaving 12 bases between the germline ends. The germline V gene encodes CDR1 ENHRY and CDR2 SYGVKD. CDR3 length: 14 amino acids. CDR3 sequence reads: CAISESETGTEQYF. The CDR3 coding sequence is TGTGCCATCAGTGAGTCCGAGACAGGTACCGAGCAGTACTTC.

V gene TRBV14 combines with J gene TRBJ2-2, with 13 bases identical to TRBD2. The CDR3 has 19 amino acids. CDR1 is SGHDN, CDR2 FVKESK, per germline. V lost 4 bases, J lost 1 base, and 9 bases stayed unmatched. The DNA for the CDR3 is TGTGCCAGCAGCCCCATAACGGGACTAGCGGGATGGAACACCGGGGAGCTGTTTTTT. Protein sequence: CASSPITGLAGWNTGELFF.

The chain recombines TRBV6-1 with TRBJ1-3; TRBD1 agrees at 10 bases. The CDR3 is made up of 15 amino acids. CDR1 is MNHNS, CDR2 SASEGT, per germline. Trimming at V came to 2 bases and at J to 6 bases, leaving 4 bases not matched to a gene. CDR3 sequence reads: CASSESDRGENTIYF. Here the CDR3 DNA reads TGTGCCAGCAGTGAATCGGACAGGGGGGAAAACACCATATATTTT.

This chain connects TRBV15 to TRBJ2-7; D might be TRBD2 (5 bases). V was clipped by 4 bases and J by 5 bases, with 18 bases between them. CDR3 length: 15 residues. CDR1 and CDR2 from the germline V gene are LNHNV and YYDKDF (reference sequence). The CDR3 is CATSIPTSRGDEQYF. DNA of the CDR3: TGTGCCACCAGCATTCCAACGAGTCGGGGTGACGAGCAGTACTTC.

J is TRBJ1-5 and V is TRBV7-9; D unresolved. This CDR3 spans 14 amino acids. CDR1 and CDR2 from the germline V gene are SEHNR and FQNEAQ (reference sequence). Trimming cost V 5 bases and J 4 bases, with 12 bases left between them. In DNA form, the CDR3 reads TGTGCCAGCAGCCCCCCGGGATTGAATCAGCCCCAGCATTTT. This codes for CASSPPGLNQPQHF.

In its sample, this clone was seen a few times. The chain recombines TRBV7-8 with TRBJ1-1; 7 bases map to TRBD1. V trimming: 4 bases; J trimming: 1 base; junction bases outside the gene matches: 0. The CDR3 runs to 13 residues. CDR1 and CDR2 (germline): SGHVS, FQNEAQ. The DNA for the CDR3 is TGTGCCAGCAGCTGGACAGGGAACACTGAAGCTTTCTTT. It yields the protein CASSWTGNTEAFF.

J is TRBJ1-6 and V is TRBV4-3, with 8 bases that match TRBD1. The CDR3 consists of 15 residues. Trimming removed 4 bases from V and 10 bases from J; junction bases left unmatched: 9. In germline, CDR1 is LGHNA, CDR2 YSLEER. The CDR3 DNA follows: TGCGCCAGCAGCCCAGACACAGGGGGGCCCTCACCCCTCCACTTT. It codes for CASSPDTGGPSPLHF.

This rearrangement joins TRBV6-5 to TRBJ2-7; 10 bases match TRBD1. With 4 bases clipped from V and 6 bases from J, the junction kept 6 bases outside the gene matches. The CDR3 extends over 14 amino acids. Germline CDR1 MNHEY, CDR2 SVGAGI. The DNA of the CDR3 is TGTGCCAGCAGTTCTGACAGGGGGCGCGTCGAGCAGTACTTC. This sequence encodes CASSSDRGRVEQYF.

The chain combines TRBV27 with TRBJ2-3; 9 bases map to TRBD2. Germline CDR1 MNHEY, CDR2 SMNVEV (reference sequence). V shed 3 bases, J shed 5 bases, and the junction held 6 bases outside the gene matches. This CDR3 has 15 amino acids. CDR3 protein: CASSFGGRAEDTQYF. The CDR3 bases are TGTGCCAGCAGTTTTGGCGGGAGGGCCGAAGATACGCAGTATTTT.

This clone has only one observation. The chain couples TRBV11-2 to TRBJ2-1; D is ambiguous. V gave up 1 base and J gave up 10 bases, with 11 bases separating them. The V gene's germline CDR1 is SGHAT and CDR2 FQNNGV. This CDR3 comprises 13 residues. CDR3 loop: CASSLGLTSEQFF. The CDR3 region has the DNA TGTGCCAGCAGCTTAGGTTTAACATCGGAGCAGTTCTTC. Based on the CDR3 plus reference TRBV11-2 and TRBJ2-1, the full variable domain is EAGVAQSPRYKIIEKRQSVAFWCNPISGHATLYWYQQILGQGPKLLIQFQNNGVVDDSQLPKDRFSAERLKGVDSTLKIQPAKLEDSAVYLCASSLGLTSEQFFGPGTRLTVL.

The chain uses TRBV10-3 and TRBJ2-5; D may be TRBD2 (5 bases). CDR1 is ENHRY and CDR2 is SYGVKD in the germline V gene. CDR3 length equals 13 residues. The V end was cut by 10 bases, the J end by 1 base, with 13 bases between. The CDR3 DNA is TGTGCCACCTCCGGAGGAGGCCAAGAGACCCAGTACTTC. It is translated as CATSGGGQETQYF.

J is TRBJ2-7 and V is TRBV13, with D perhaps TRBD1 (6 bases). This CDR3 has 12 amino acids. V shed 0 bases and J shed 6 bases, with 6 bases lying between them. CDR1 is PRHDT and CDR2 is FYEKMQ in the germline V gene (reference sequence). In DNA form, the CDR3 reads TGTGCCAGCAGCTTAGGGGGGGCCGAGCAGTACTTC. Residues: CASSLGGAEQYF.

The V gene is TRBV11-3, the J gene TRBJ1-6, with 7 bases fitting TRBD1. The CDR3 has 17 amino acids. The V gene's germline CDR1 is SGHNT and CDR2 YENEEA. Trimming at V came to 0 bases and at J to 0 bases, leaving 2 bases not matched to a gene. Here the CDR3 DNA reads TGTGCCAGCAGCTTAGAGACAGGGCGCTCCTATAATTCACCCCTCCACTTT. Its translation: CASSLETGRSYNSPLHF. Based on the CDR3 plus reference TRBV11-3 and TRBJ1-6, the full variable domain is EAGVVQSPRYKIIEKKQPVAFWCNPISGHNTLYWYLQNLGQGPELLIRYENEEAVDDSQLPKDRFSAERLKGVDSTLKIQPAELGDSAVYLCASSLETGRSYNSPLHFGNGTRLTVT.

V gene TRBV28 combines with J gene TRBJ2-3, with TRBD2 identical over 10 bases. Germline-derived CDR1 and CDR2 are MDHEN and SYDVKM. The CDR3 has 16 amino acids. Trimming at V came to 5 bases and at J to 4 bases, leaving 9 bases not matched to a gene. This chain's CDR3 is CASSILRAGGSDTQYF. The CDR3 nucleotides read TGTGCCAGCAGTATCCTCCGAGCGGGAGGGTCAGATACGCAGTATTTT.

The chain employs TRBV19 and TRBJ2-2, with 7 bases fitting TRBD2. The length of the CDR3 is 14 residues. V dropped 6 bases and J dropped 4; count of bases not matched to a gene: 5. The germline V gene encodes CDR1 LNHDA and CDR2 SQIVND (reference sequence). CDR3 protein: CASRPGGITGELFF. CDR3 in DNA: TGTGCCAGTAGGCCGGGGGGTATCACCGGGGAGCTGTTTTTT. Complete variable domain (other parts from reference TRBV19 and TRBJ2-2): DGGITQSPKYLFRKEGQNVTLSCEQNLNHDAMYWYRQDPGQGLRLIYYSQIVNDFQKGDIAEGYSVSREKKESFPLTVTSAQKNPTAFYLCASRPGGITGELFFGEGSRLTVL.

The rearrangement joins TRBV27 to TRBJ1-5; 7 bases match TRBD1. CDR3 length equals 15 residues. With 6 bases clipped from V and 6 bases from J, the junction kept 11 bases outside the gene matches. The germline V gene has CDR1 MNHEY and CDR2 SMNVEV (reference sequence). CDR3 coding DNA: TGTGCCAGCAGCTCTACAGGGGCTGGTAGTCAGCCCCAGCATTTT. Its protein is CASSSTGAGSQPQHF.

The gene calls are TRBV9 and TRBJ2-2; the match to TRBD2 covers 7 bases. The V gene's germline CDR1 is SGDLS and CDR2 YYNGEE. The CDR3 extends over 15 amino acids. V shed 0 bases, J shed 6 bases, and the junction held 5 bases outside the gene matches. DNA for the CDR3: TGTGCCAGCAGCGTAGTCTGGGAGGGGTCCGGGGAGCTGTTTTTT. As protein: CASSVVWEGSGELFF.

The table lists this clone with many counts. The sample has other DNA sequences that encode this CDR3 too. The V and J genes are TRBV28 and TRBJ1-5; D is perhaps TRBD1 (5 bases). Trimming took off 2 bases at V and 6 bases at J, with 5 bases between the two ends. The germline V gene encodes CDR1 MDHEN and CDR2 SYDVKM. This CDR3 spans 12 amino acids. Written as DNA, the CDR3 is TGTGCCAGCAGTTTACAGGGTCAGCCCCAGCATTTT. Its translation: CASSLQGQPQHF.

Details on this clone: One end of the junction is discordant with germline, which a read error may explain. The V and J genes are TRBV7-3 and TRBJ2-1; D possibly corresponds to TRBD1 (5 bases). Looked up from germline, CDR1 is SGHTA and CDR2 is FQGTGA. The CDR3 length is 17 residues. CDR3 sequence reads: CASSLTVFGASSNEQFF. The CDR3 DNA reads as TGTGCCAGCAGCTTAACGGTCTTTGGGGCCTCCTCCAATGAGCAGTTCTTC. The whole variable domain, remainder taken from reference TRBV7-3 and TRBJ2-1, is GAGVSQTPSNKVTEKGKYVELRCDPISGHTALYWYRQSLGQGPEFLIYFQGTGAADDSGLPNDRFFAVRPEGSVSTLKIQRTERGDSAVYLCASSLTVFGASSNEQFFGPGTRLTVL.

The rearrangement joins TRBV7-7 to TRBJ1-1; 7 nucleotides match TRBD1. CDR1 is SSHAT and CDR2 is FNYEAQ in the germline V gene (reference sequence). This CDR3 is built from 15 residues. V lost 9 bases, J lost 1 base, and 11 bases stayed unmatched. The chain's CDR3 is CASTPVRQGNTEAFF. CDR3 coding DNA: TGTGCCAGTACTCCGGTGAGACAGGGGAACACTGAAGCTTTCTTT. Complete variable domain (other parts from reference TRBV7-7 and TRBJ1-1): GAGVSQSPRYKVTKRGQDVTLRCDPISSHATLYWYQQALGQGPEFLTYFNYEAQPDKSGLPSDRFSAERPEGSISTLTIQRTEQRDSAMYRCASTPVRQGNTEAFFGQGTRLTVV.